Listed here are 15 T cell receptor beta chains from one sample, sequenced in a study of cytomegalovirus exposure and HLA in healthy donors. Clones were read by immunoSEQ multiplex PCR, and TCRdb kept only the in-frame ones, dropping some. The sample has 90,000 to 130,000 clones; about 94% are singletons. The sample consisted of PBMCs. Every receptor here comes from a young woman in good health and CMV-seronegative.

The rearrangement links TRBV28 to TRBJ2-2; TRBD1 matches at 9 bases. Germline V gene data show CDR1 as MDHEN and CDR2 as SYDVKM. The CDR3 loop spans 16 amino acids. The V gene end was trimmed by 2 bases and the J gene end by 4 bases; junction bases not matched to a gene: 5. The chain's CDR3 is CASSLVGQGFTGELFF. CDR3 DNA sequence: TGTGCCAGCAGTTTAGTGGGACAGGGATTCACCGGGGAGCTGTTTTTT.

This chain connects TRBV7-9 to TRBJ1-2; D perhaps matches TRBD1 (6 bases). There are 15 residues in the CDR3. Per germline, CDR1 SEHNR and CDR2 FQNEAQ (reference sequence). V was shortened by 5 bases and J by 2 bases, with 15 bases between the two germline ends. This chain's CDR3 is CASSKPGTQNYGYTF. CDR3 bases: TGTGCCAGCAGCAAGCCCGGGACACAGAACTATGGCTACACCTTC.

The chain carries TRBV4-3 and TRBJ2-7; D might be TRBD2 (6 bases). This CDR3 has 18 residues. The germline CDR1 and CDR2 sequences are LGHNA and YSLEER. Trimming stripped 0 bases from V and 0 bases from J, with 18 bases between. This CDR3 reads CASSQDLRSGTYSYEQYF. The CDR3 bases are TGCGCCAGCAGCCAAGATCTTCGGAGTGGGACTTACTCCTACGAGCAGTACTTC.

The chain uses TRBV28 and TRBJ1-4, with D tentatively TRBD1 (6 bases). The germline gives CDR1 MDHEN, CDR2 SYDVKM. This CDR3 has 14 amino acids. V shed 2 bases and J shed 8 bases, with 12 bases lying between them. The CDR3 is CASSLRGSREKLFF. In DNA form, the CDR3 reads TGTGCCAGCAGTTTAAGGGGGAGCCGCGAAAAACTGTTTTTT.

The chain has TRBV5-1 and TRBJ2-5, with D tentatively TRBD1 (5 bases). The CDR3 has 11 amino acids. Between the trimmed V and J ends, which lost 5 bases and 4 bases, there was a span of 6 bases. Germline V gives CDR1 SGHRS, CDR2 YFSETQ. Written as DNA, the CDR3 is TGCGCCAGCAGTACAGGAGAGACCCAGTACTTC. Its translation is CASSTGETQYF.

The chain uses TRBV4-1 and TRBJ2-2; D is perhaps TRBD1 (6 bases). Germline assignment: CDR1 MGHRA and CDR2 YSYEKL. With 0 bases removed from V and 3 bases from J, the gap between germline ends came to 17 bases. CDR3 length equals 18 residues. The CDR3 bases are TGCGCCAGCAGCCAAGAAGAGACCGGGACATCCGACACCGGGGAGCTGTTTTTT. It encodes CASSQEETGTSDTGELFF.

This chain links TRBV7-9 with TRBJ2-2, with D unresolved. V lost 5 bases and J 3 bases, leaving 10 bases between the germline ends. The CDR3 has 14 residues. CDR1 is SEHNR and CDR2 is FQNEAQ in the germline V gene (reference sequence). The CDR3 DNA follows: TGTGCCAGCAGCCAATCGGGTTACACCGGGGAGCTGTTTTTT. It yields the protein CASSQSGYTGELFF.

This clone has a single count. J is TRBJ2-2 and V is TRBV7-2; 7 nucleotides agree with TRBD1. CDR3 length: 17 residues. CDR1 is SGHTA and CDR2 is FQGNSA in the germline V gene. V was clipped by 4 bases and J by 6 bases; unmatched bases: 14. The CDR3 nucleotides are TGTGCCAGCAGCTATACCCTAAGGGGGCGCATTCCCGGGGAGCTGTTTTTT. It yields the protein CASSYTLRGRIPGELFF.

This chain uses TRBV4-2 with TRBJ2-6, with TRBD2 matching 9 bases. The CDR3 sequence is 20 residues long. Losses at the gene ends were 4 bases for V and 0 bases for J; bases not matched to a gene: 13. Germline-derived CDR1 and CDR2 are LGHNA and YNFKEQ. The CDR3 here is CASSPSGGLAPGSGANVLTF. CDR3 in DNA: TGTGCCAGCAGCCCCAGCGGGGGGCTAGCGCCGGGCTCTGGGGCCAACGTCCTGACTTTC.

CDR3 region: CASSFAETGNTIYF. The CDR3 nucleotides read TGTGCCAGCAGCTTTGCGGAGACTGGAAACACCATATATTTT. The V gene is TRBV11-1, the J gene TRBJ1-3, with unresolved D. The CDR3 consists of 14 residues. Deletions cut 3 bases from V and 2 bases from J, with 8 bases between. Germline CDR1 reads SGHAT; CDR2 reads FQDESV (reference sequence).

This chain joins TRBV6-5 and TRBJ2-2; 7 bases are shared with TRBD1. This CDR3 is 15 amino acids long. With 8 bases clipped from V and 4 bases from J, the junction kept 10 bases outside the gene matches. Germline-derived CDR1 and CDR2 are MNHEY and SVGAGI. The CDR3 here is CASQDDRAGTGELFF. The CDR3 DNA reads TGTGCCAGCCAAGACGACAGGGCCGGCACCGGGGAGCTGTTTTTT.

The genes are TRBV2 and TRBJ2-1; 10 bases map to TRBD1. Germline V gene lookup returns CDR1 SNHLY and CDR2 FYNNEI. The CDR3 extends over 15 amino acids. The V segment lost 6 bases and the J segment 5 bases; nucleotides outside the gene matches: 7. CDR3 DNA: TGTGCCAGCAGACCCGGACAGGGGGGAAACAATGAGCAGTTCTTC. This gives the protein CASRPGQGGNNEQFF.

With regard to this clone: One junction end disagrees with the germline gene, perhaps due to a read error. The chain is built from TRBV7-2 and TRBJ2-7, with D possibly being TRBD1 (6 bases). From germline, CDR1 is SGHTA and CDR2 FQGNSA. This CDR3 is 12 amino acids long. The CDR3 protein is CASTLMGAEQYF. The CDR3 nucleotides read TGTGCCAGCACCTTAATGGGGGCCGAGCAGTACTTC. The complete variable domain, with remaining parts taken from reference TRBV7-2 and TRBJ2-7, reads GAGVSQSPSNKVTEKGKDVELRCDPISGHTALYWYRQSLGQGLEFLIYFQGNSAPDKSGLPSDRFSAERTGGSVSTLTIQRTQQEDSAVYLCASTLMGAEQYFGPGTRLTVT.

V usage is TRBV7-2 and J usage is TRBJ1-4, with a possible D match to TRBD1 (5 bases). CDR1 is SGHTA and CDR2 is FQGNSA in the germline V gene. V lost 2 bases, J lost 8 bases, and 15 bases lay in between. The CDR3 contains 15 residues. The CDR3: CASSLLGTEGEKLFF. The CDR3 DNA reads TGTGCCAGCAGCTTATTAGGGACGGAGGGGGAAAAACTGTTTTTT.

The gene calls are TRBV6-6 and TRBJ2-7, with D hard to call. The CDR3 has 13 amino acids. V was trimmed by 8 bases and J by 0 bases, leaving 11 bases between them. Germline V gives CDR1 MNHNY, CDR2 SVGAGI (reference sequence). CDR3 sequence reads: CASGVWSSYEQYF. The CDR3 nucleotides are TGTGCCAGCGGAGTGTGGAGCTCCTACGAGCAGTACTTC.